These T cell receptor beta chains were read from a single sample in a study of technical replicates of blood from a few donors. Some clones are missing from TCRdb's copy, which holds only in-frame ones; the method was immunoSEQ multiplex PCR. The profile shows under 70,000 clones, about 82% of them singletons. Sequencing was carried out using PBMCs. Receptors originate from a human donor in good health. Some clones in this sample may be carry-over from other donors' samples. Each CDR3 is given with its conserved first and last residue. Each record gives: V gene, CDR3 length, clone size, J gene, D gene, CDR3 DNA, CDR3 protein. A D gene is named only where the DNA matches it firmly. A row's size may be missing; if present it is once, few, many or a size class.

TRBV7-9	15	few	TRBJ1-2	-	TGTGCCAGCAGCTTAGGATCAACGAGTCCCCTCGGCTACACCTTC	CASSLGSTSPLGYTF
TRBV2	14	-	TRBJ2-7	TRBD2	TGTGCCAGCAGACGGACTAGCGGGAGGTACGAGCAGTACTTC	CASRRTSGRYEQYF
TRBV23-1	17	-	TRBJ1-5	-	TGCGCCAGCAGTCAGACCAATGGGCCTTATAGCAATCAGCCCCAGCATTTT	CASSQTNGPYSNQPQHF
TRBV7-3	15	-	TRBJ2-3	TRBD2	TGTGCCAGCAGCTTCGAGCGGGGGGGCACAGATACGCAGTATTTT	CASSFERGGTDTQYF
TRBV30	15	-	TRBJ2-1	TRBD2	TGTGCCTGGAGTGTGGTCACTAGCGGTTACAATGAGCAGTTCTTC	CAWSVVTSGYNEQFF
TRBV2	13	-	TRBJ2-2	-	TGTGCCAGCGGACGGGAGCACACCGGGGAGCTGTTTTTT	CASGREHTGELFF
TRBV28	12	-	TRBJ1-2	TRBD1	TGTGCCAGCACCGACAGGGGGCTTGGCTACACCTTC	CASTDRGLGYTF
TRBV7-2	14	-	TRBJ1-2	TRBD1	TGTGCCAGCAGCCGGGACAGGGGTCACTATGGCTACACCTTC	CASSRDRGHYGYTF
TRBV4-2	15	once	TRBJ1-1	TRBD1	TGTGCCAGCAGCATTACGACAGGGGCAAACACTGAAGCTTTCTTT	CASSITTGANTEAFF
TRBV19	16	-	TRBJ1-2	TRBD1	TGTGCCAGTAGTGCCCCTGGACAGGGGCGGTTCTATGGCTACACCTTC	CASSAPGQGRFYGYTF
TRBV9	14	-	TRBJ1-5	-	TGTGCCAGCAGCGCCGAGGCCCCTGATCAGCCCCAGCATTTT	CASSAEAPDQPQHF
TRBV29-1	13	-	TRBJ2-7	-	TGCAGCGTTGAAGGACGGGACTTTACGAAGCAGTACTTC	CSVEGRDFTKQYF
TRBV6-4	12	-	TRBJ1-2	-	TGTGCCAGCAGTGACTTTGCGGGGGGCTACACCTTC	CASSDFAGGYTF
TRBV7-3	13	-	TRBJ1-1	TRBD1	TGTGCCAGCAGCCTGACAGGGGGCAATGAAGCTTTCTTT	CASSLTGGNEAFF
TRBV27	18	once	TRBJ2-2	TRBD1	TGTGCCAGCAGCACCCGATCCGGCCGGGACAGGGCGTCCGGGGAGCTGTTTTTT	CASSTRSGRDRASGELFF
TRBV5-6	16	-	TRBJ2-2	-	TGTGCCAGCAGCTTGTGGGCCGGCCCCTCTAACGGGGAGCTGTTTTTT	CASSLWAGPSNGELFF
TRBV5-1	15	-	TRBJ1-2	TRBD1	TGCGCCAGCACCTTGGGAGGGACAGCAAACTATGGCTACACCTTC	CASTLGGTANYGYTF
TRBV6-5	14	-	TRBJ1-5	TRBD1	TGTGCCAGCAGCCTTACAACAGGGGTGCAGCCCCAGCATTTT	CASSLTTGVQPQHF
TRBV5-5	15	-	TRBJ2-5	-	TGTGCCAGCAGACCCGACAGAATCCCGGCAGAGACCCAGTACTTC	CASRPDRIPAETQYF
TRBV4-3	15	-	TRBJ1-3	-	TGCGCCAGCAGCCAAGCGGGGGGCTATGGAAACACCATATATTTT	CASSQAGGYGNTIYF
TRBV16	15	-	TRBJ2-1	-	TGTGCCAGCAGCCTAAAGGGGCTCCCGGCAATAGGGCAGTTCTTC	CASSLKGLPAIGQFF
TRBV25-1	14	-	TRBJ1-2	-	TGTGCCAGCAGTGAATCGGCAGCATCGAGGGGCTACACCTTC	CASSESAASRGYTF
TRBV7-6	18	-	TRBJ2-3	TRBD2	TGTGCCAGCAGCCCCTCGGATCTGGGACTAGCGGCGGTGGATACGCAGTATTTT	CASSPSDLGLAAVDTQYF
TRBV30	14	-	TRBJ2-1	TRBD2	TGTGCCTGGGGCAGGGGACTAGCTTGGGATGAGCAGTTCTTC	CAWGRGLAWDEQFF
TRBV6-5	14	-	TRBJ2-7	TRBD1	TGTGCCAGCAGCTCCACGACAGGGCCCTGGGAGCAGTACTTC	CASSSTTGPWEQYF
TRBV29-1	14	-	TRBJ2-1	-	TGCAGCGCTCCTGGACTGACCTCCTACAATGAGCAGTTCTTC	CSAPGLTSYNEQFF
TRBV28	14	-	TRBJ1-2	-	TGTGCCAGCAGCCCAGGGCGGATCGACTATGGCTACACCTTC	CASSPGRIDYGYTF
TRBV30	14	-	TRBJ2-2	TRBD2	TGTGCCTGGAGTGAGGGGCGGGGGACCGGGGAGCTGTTTTTT	CAWSEGRGTGELFF
TRBV5-1	15	once	TRBJ2-2	TRBD2	TGCGCCAGCAGCGGACTAGCGGCGAACACCGGGGAGCTGTTTTTT	CASSGLAANTGELFF
TRBV6-5	15	-	TRBJ2-5	TRBD1	TGTGCCAGCAGTTACTACGGACAGGAACCAGAGACCCAGTACTTC	CASSYYGQEPETQYF
TRBV9	14	-	TRBJ2-1	-	TGTGCCAGCAGCGTAGCCCCTAGATACAATGAGCAGTTCTTC	CASSVAPRYNEQFF
TRBV5-6	17	-	TRBJ2-4	-	TGTGCCAGCAGCCAATTGGGGGACTCATTAGCCAAAAACATTCAGTACTTC	CASSQLGDSLAKNIQYF
TRBV18	16	once	TRBJ2-2	TRBD2	TGTGCCAGCTCACCACCGCGGGGGGCGGACACCGGGGAGCTGTTTTTT	CASSPPRGADTGELFF
TRBV20-1	10	-	TRBJ2-7	-	TGCAGTGCTATCCCGGGTGAGCAGTACTTC	CSAIPGEQYF
TRBV19	17	-	TRBJ2-1	TRBD2	TGTGCCAGTAGGATATGGGCGACTAGCGGGAGGGCCGGTGAGCAGTTCTTC	CASRIWATSGRAGEQFF
TRBV4-3	14	-	TRBJ1-6	TRBD1	TGCGCCAGCTGTCGGGACAGGGGTACCTCACCCCTCCACTTT	CASCRDRGTSPLHF
TRBV7-2	19	-	TRBJ2-1	TRBD2	TGTGCCAGCAGCTCAGGCCGGGGGGGCGGGAGGATCGCCTACAATGAGCAGTTCTTC	CASSSGRGGGRIAYNEQFF
TRBV4-3	15	-	TRBJ2-3	-	TGCGCCAGCAGCCAAGGCGCAACTAGCACAGATACGCAGTATTTT	CASSQGATSTDTQYF
TRBV29-1	15	-	TRBJ2-6	-	TGCAGCGTTGAAGGCCAGGGAGGTGGGGCCAACGTCCTGACTTTC	CSVEGQGGGANVLTF
TRBV7-9	16	-	TRBJ2-2	TRBD2	TGTGCCAGCAGCCGAGAGACTAGCGGAAACACCGGGGAGCTGTTTTTT	CASSRETSGNTGELFF
TRBV6-5	14	-	TRBJ2-7	TRBD2	TGTGCCAGCAGTGCGAGGACTAGCGGCTACGAGCAGTACTTC	CASSARTSGYEQYF
TRBV9	14	-	TRBJ1-6	-	TGTGCCAGCAGCCCAGACACAGGCTCTTCACCCCTCCACTTT	CASSPDTGSSPLHF
TRBV18	12	-	TRBJ1-2	TRBD1	TGTGCCAGCTCAGGACAGGGCGGTGGCTACACCTTC	CASSGQGGGYTF
TRBV10-2	16	-	TRBJ1-1	TRBD1	TGCGCCAGCAGTAGAGGACAGGAGTTATGGAACACTGAAGCTTTCTTT	CASSRGQELWNTEAFF
TRBV30	15	-	TRBJ2-7	TRBD1	TGTGCCTGGAGTGTACAGGACAGGGCTTCCTACGAGCAGTACTTC	CAWSVQDRASYEQYF
TRBV14	16	-	TRBJ2-5	TRBD2	TGTGCCAGCAGCCTCACCGGGACTAGCGGGAGTCAGACCCAGTACTTC	CASSLTGTSGSQTQYF